The 5 T cell receptor beta chains listed next were all sequenced from one sample in a study of cytomegalovirus exposure and HLA in healthy donors. TCRdb keeps only in-frame clones here, not all; method: immunoSEQ multiplex PCR. Of tens of thousands of clones in the sample, approximately 95% are singletons; the top ten hold under 2%. The material sequenced was PBMCs. The receptors were gathered from a man younger than 35 in good health and CMV-seropositive.

V gene TRBV25-1 combines with J gene TRBJ2-2, with D tentatively TRBD2 (7 bases). Germline-derived CDR1 and CDR2 are MGHDK and SYGVNS. The V end was cut by 8 bases, the J end by 1 base, with 17 bases between. CDR3 length: 16 residues. In DNA form, the CDR3 reads TGTGCCAGCCAAGGGGGGGCGACGGGGAACACCGGGGAGCTGTTTTTT. Translating gives CASQGGATGNTGELFF.

V gene TRBV28 combines with J gene TRBJ2-7; 14 bases are shared with TRBD2. The J segment lost 5 bases and the V segment lost 3 bases, leaving 3 bases of the junction unmatched. Germline CDR1 is MDHEN and CDR2 is SYDVKM. This CDR3 contains 15 residues. The CDR3 sequence: CASSFPTSGRDEQYF. CDR3 DNA: TGTGCCAGCAGTTTCCCGACTAGCGGGAGGGACGAGCAGTACTTC.

The V and J genes are TRBV7-9 and TRBJ1-4, with a weak D call TRBD1 (5 bases). Per germline, CDR1 SEHNR and CDR2 FQNEAQ (reference sequence). The CDR3 length is 16 residues. V was trimmed by 6 bases and J by 0 bases, leaving 14 bases between them. The CDR3 spells CASSSSTTATNEKLFF. The CDR3 DNA reads TGTGCCAGCAGTTCCTCCACGACAGCAACTAATGAAAAACTGTTTTTT. Complete variable domain (other parts from reference TRBV7-9 and TRBJ1-4): DTGVSQNPRHKITKRGQNVTFRCDPISEHNRLYWYRQTLGQGPEFLTYFQNEAQLEKSRLLSDRFSAERPKGSFSTLEIQRTEQGDSAMYLCASSSSTTATNEKLFFGSGTQLSVL.

This sequence joins TRBV5-1 and TRBJ1-5; D remains ambiguous. The CDR3 covers 17 residues. Per germline, CDR1 SGHRS and CDR2 YFSETQ. Trimming took off 0 bases at V and 1 base at J, with 14 bases between the two ends. The CDR3, as DNA: TGCGCCAGCAGCTTGGATGGGTTTACGGGAAGCAATCAGCCCCAGCATTTT. Translating it yields CASSLDGFTGSNQPQHF.

This clone was observed a single time. The chain uses TRBV6-5 and TRBJ1-2, with D tentatively TRBD1 (6 bases). Germline CDR1 MNHEY, CDR2 SVGAGI. This CDR3 contains 15 residues. V was cut by 6 bases and J by 4 bases, with 18 bases left in between. For the CDR3, the DNA is TGTGCCAGCAGAGACCGGGACATGGAGACCTATGGCTACACCTTC. Its protein is CASRDRDMETYGYTF.